Below, 23 T cell receptor beta chains from the same sample are listed, as sequenced in a study of shared clonotypes between healthy human individuals. The protocol was immunoSEQ multiplex PCR, while the TCRdb copy is restricted to in-frame clones and leaves out a portion. The top ten clones hold 0.06% of a sample with hundreds of thousands of clones, 96% of them seen once. Input material: naive CD4+ T cells sorted from blood. As to subset: CD45RA+ positively selected. All receptors come from a woman between 25 and 40 years old in good health.

The gene calls are TRBV5-3 and TRBJ2-3; 11 bases map to TRBD2. TRBV5-3 is classed as an ORF, of uncertain function. V lost 4 bases and J lost 5; bases outside the gene matches: 9. The CDR3 covers 16 residues. The CDR3 loop is CARSGLAGGPEDTQYF. CDR3 nucleotide sequence: TGTGCCAGAAGCGGCTTAGCGGGAGGGCCTGAAGATACGCAGTATTTT.

The chain has TRBV13 and TRBJ2-7; weak D call: TRBD2 (5 bases). Germline CDR1 PRHDT, CDR2 FYEKMQ (reference sequence). V was cut by 3 bases and J by 3 bases, with 12 bases left in between. This CDR3 has 14 residues. For the CDR3, the DNA is TGTGCCAGCAGCTTCTCGGGATACTTCTACGAGCAGTACTTC. Protein product: CASSFSGYFYEQYF. Together with reference TRBV13 and TRBJ2-7, the CDR3 gives the full variable domain: AAGVIQSPRHLIKEKRETATLKCYPIPRHDTVYWYQQGPGQDPQFLISFYEKMQSDKGSIPDRFSAQQFSDYHSELNMSSLELGDSALYFCASSFSGYFYEQYFGPGTRLTVT.

The chain employs TRBV7-9 and TRBJ1-2; D is undetermined. The CDR3 sequence is 13 residues long. From germline, CDR1 is SEHNR and CDR2 FQNEAQ (reference sequence). V lost 5 bases and J 1 base, leaving 8 bases between the germline ends. Here the CDR3 DNA reads TGTGCCAGCAGCACAGAGATTAACTATGGCTACACCTTC. This encodes CASSTEINYGYTF.

The chain combines TRBV9 with TRBJ1-2; D call uncertain. V lost 0 bases and J 2 bases, leaving 8 bases between the germline ends. CDR1 and CDR2 from the germline V gene are SGDLS and YYNGEE. This CDR3 is built from 14 residues. CDR3 in DNA: TGTGCCAGCAGCGTAGCAGTGATGAACTATGGCTACACCTTC. It is translated as CASSVAVMNYGYTF.

V is TRBV28 and J is TRBJ1-4, with D possibly being TRBD1 (5 bases). Germline V gene sequence: CDR1 MDHEN, CDR2 SYDVKM. The CDR3 spans 17 residues. The ends were cut back, 3 bases at V and 7 bases at J, with 21 bases in the middle. The CDR3 DNA reads TGTGCCAGCAGTTTTGGCTTCTCGGGAGGGACGAGTGAAAAACTGTTTTTT. Translating it yields CASSFGFSGGTSEKLFF.

The chain employs TRBV7-2 and TRBJ2-6; TRBD1 might be the D (6 bases). The CDR3 sequence is 15 residues long. Per germline, CDR1 SGHTA and CDR2 FQGNSA. Trimming stripped 0 bases from V and 4 bases from J, with 7 bases between. The CDR3 bases are TGTGCCAGCAGCTTAGCAGGGACAGGGGCCAACGTCCTGACTTTC. Its translation: CASSLAGTGANVLTF.

The J gene is TRBJ2-7, the V gene TRBV16, with TRBD1 matching over 12 bases. The CDR3 spans 14 residues. The ends lost 3 bases at V and 9 bases at J; junction bases unmatched: 6. Per germline, CDR1 KGHSY and CDR2 FQNENV. The CDR3 region is CASSHRDRGLAQYF. CDR3 in DNA: TGTGCCAGCAGCCATCGGGACAGGGGGCTGGCGCAGTACTTC.

This chain uses TRBV30 with TRBJ2-5; 7 nucleotides align to TRBD1. The end of the DNA aligns better with TRBJ2-7, so the J call may be wrong. Germline CDR1 is GTSNPN and CDR2 is SVGIG (reference sequence). CDR3 length equals 14 residues. DNA of the CDR3: TGTGCCTGGAGCCTCCGGGACAGCCCCTACGAGCAGTACTTC. As protein: CAWSLRDSPYEQYF.

The V call is TRBV27, the J call TRBJ2-5; 9 bases fit TRBD1. The J call may be incorrect, as the DNA end agrees better with TRBJ2-7. CDR1 is MNHEY and CDR2 is SMNVEV in the germline V gene (reference sequence). The CDR3 totals 17 residues. For the CDR3, the DNA is TGTGCCAGCAGTTTCCCGGGGGGTGGGGACAGGGACTACGAGCAGTACTTC. Its protein product is CASSFPGGGDRDYEQYF.

The rearrangement uses TRBV10-2 and TRBJ2-5; 10 bases match TRBD1. V shed 7 bases and J 4 bases; nucleotides not matched to a gene: 12. The germline CDR1 and CDR2 sequences are WSHSY and SAAADI. This CDR3 is built from 16 residues. The chain's CDR3 is CASTSRGTGDGETQYF. The CDR3 DNA is TGCGCCAGCACCTCACGAGGGACAGGGGACGGAGAGACCCAGTACTTC.

The V gene is TRBV19, the J gene TRBJ1-4; D call uncertain. This CDR3 spans 16 amino acids. Deletions cut 7 bases from V and 5 bases from J, with 20 bases between. Germline values: CDR1 LNHDA, CDR2 SQIVND (reference sequence). In nucleotides, the CDR3 is TGTGCCAGTAATGGCGGAGCAACTAGAACGAATGAAAAACTGTTTTTT. Translating gives CASNGGATRTNEKLFF.

In this sample, this clone turned up once. The J gene is TRBJ1-2, the V gene TRBV29-1, with TRBD1 matching over 8 bases. Germline CDR1 is SQVTM and CDR2 is ANQGSEA. There are 12 residues in the CDR3. V lost 4 bases to trimming and J lost 8 bases; unmatched junction nucleotides: 6. CDR3 residues: CSVAPTGDGYTF. DNA for the CDR3: TGCAGCGTTGCGCCGACAGGGGACGGCTACACCTTC.

The J gene is TRBJ2-6, the V gene TRBV5-1; no reliable D call. Germline CDR1 SGHRS, CDR2 YFSETQ. The CDR3 has 13 residues. The V end lost 4 bases, the J end lost 1 base, and 3 bases lay between the germline ends. CDR3 bases: TGCGCCAGCAGCGGTTCTGGGGCCAACGTCCTGACTTTC. This sequence encodes CASSGSGANVLTF. Combining the CDR3 with reference TRBV5-1 and TRBJ2-6 gives the whole variable domain KAGVTQTPRYLIKTRGQQVTLSCSPISGHRSVSWYQQTPGQGLQFLFEYFSETQRNKGNFPGRFSGRQFSNSRSEMNVSTLELGDSALYLCASSGSGANVLTFGAGSRLTVL.

The chain links TRBV7-9 to TRBJ2-7; D not certain. The CDR3 has 14 residues. Trimming took off 5 bases at V and 8 bases at J, with 19 bases between the two ends. CDR1 SEHNR and CDR2 FQNEAQ come from the germline V gene (reference sequence). The CDR3 loop is CASSRDLDGFQQYF. CDR3 DNA sequence: TGTGCCAGCAGCCGCGACCTAGACGGATTTCAGCAGTACTTC.

The chain joins TRBV25-1 to TRBJ2-7; D perhaps matches TRBD1 (5 bases). V shed 4 bases and J shed 7 bases, with 14 bases lying between them. The CDR3 consists of 13 residues. CDR1 MGHDK and CDR2 SYGVNS come from the germline V gene. The CDR3 DNA reads TGTGCCAGCAGTGGGACATCGGTCCGGGAGCAGTACTTC. Its protein is CASSGTSVREQYF.

The chain recombines TRBV28 with TRBJ2-1; D is possibly TRBD2 (5 bases). Per germline, CDR1 MDHEN and CDR2 SYDVKM. The CDR3 is 13 residues long. The CDR3 bases are TGTGTAGCGAGGGCTAGCTCCTACAATGAGCAGTTCTTC. Encoded protein: CVARASSYNEQFF.

J is TRBJ1-2 and V is TRBV10-2, with D hard to call. The length of the CDR3 is 13 residues. The V and J ends lost 5 bases and 6 bases respectively, with 13 bases between them. The germline CDR1 and CDR2 sequences are WSHSY and SAAADI. CDR3 coding DNA: TGCGCCAGCAGTCCTCGGAGTAGAGATGGCTACACCTTC. It yields the protein CASSPRSRDGYTF.

The gene calls are TRBV7-9 and TRBJ2-1, with TRBD2 matching 12 bases. The V segment lost 5 bases and the J segment 0 bases; nucleotides outside the gene matches: 8. The length of the CDR3 is 18 residues. Germline V CDR1 and CDR2: SEHNR, FQNEAQ (reference sequence). CDR3 protein: CASSPPTSGRPSYNEQFF. The CDR3 DNA is TGTGCCAGCAGCCCCCCGACTAGCGGGAGACCCTCCTACAATGAGCAGTTCTTC. Full variable domain (outside the CDR3, taken from reference TRBV7-9 and TRBJ2-1): DTGVSQNPRHKITKRGQNVTFRCDPISEHNRLYWYRQTLGQGPEFLTYFQNEAQLEKSRLLSDRFSAERPKGSFSTLEIQRTEQGDSAMYLCASSPPTSGRPSYNEQFFGPGTRLTVL.

With regard to this clone: Other DNA sequences in this specimen translate into the identical CDR3. The chain combines TRBV5-1 with TRBJ1-5; D gene unclear. The germline V and J ends were trimmed by 4 bases and 6 bases, with 8 bases remaining between them. The CDR3 spans 12 residues. CDR1 and CDR2 (germline): SGHRS, YFSETQ. The CDR3: CASSLEGQPQHF. As DNA, the CDR3 is TGCGCCAGCAGCCTGGAGGGTCAGCCCCAGCATTTT.

The rearrangement joins TRBV27 to TRBJ2-1, with 8 bases that match TRBD2. CDR3 size: 16 residues. V lost 1 base, J lost 6 bases, and 8 bases stayed unmatched. Germline CDR1 MNHEY, CDR2 SMNVEV (reference sequence). CDR3 sequence (DNA): TGTGCCAGCAGTTTATTCAGCGGGAGAAGAGGCAATGAGCAGTTCTTC. It codes for CASSLFSGRRGNEQFF.

CDR3 coding DNA: TGTGCCAGCAGCCCAGGGGATGTGATTAATGAAAAACTGTTTTTT. Amino acid sequence: CASSPGDVINEKLFF. The rearrangement uses TRBV4-2 and TRBJ1-4, with D maybe TRBD1 (6 bases). Germline V gene sequence: CDR1 LGHNA, CDR2 YNFKEQ. The CDR3 runs to 15 residues. Trimming shortened V by 4 bases and J by 4 bases, and 13 bases separated the two germline ends.

The J gene is TRBJ2-7, the V gene TRBV19, with D possibly being TRBD2 (6 bases). CDR1 and CDR2 (germline): LNHDA, SQIVND (reference sequence). The CDR3 consists of 15 residues. Trimming left V 7 bases short and J 2 bases short, with 18 bases between. In DNA form, the CDR3 reads TGTGCCAGTACCGCAGGGACTGGGGGGACCTACGAGCAGTACTTC. Translated, it gives CASTAGTGGTYEQYF.

The CDR3 here is CASTLPQPNTEAFF. The CDR3 DNA reads as TGTGCCAGCACCCTACCTCAACCGAACACTGAAGCTTTCTTT. The rearrangement joins TRBV2 to TRBJ1-1; D is unresolved. The germline V and J ends were trimmed by 7 bases and 1 base, with 13 bases remaining between them. The length of the CDR3 is 14 residues. CDR1 SNHLY and CDR2 FYNNEI come from the germline V gene.